The 4 T cell receptor beta chains below all came from one sample that was sequenced in a study of blood T cell repertoires in COVID-19 (dated by TCRdb to between 2020 and 2021). Library creation used the immunoSEQ multiplex PCR assay. Held by TCRdb, this immuneACCESS table contains in-frame sequences only and omits some clones. Under half of the omission traces to an unresolved V gene where checked; the cause of the rest is unknown. The sample has 200,000 to 250,000 clones on record, 86% of them singletons. The ten largest clones capture roughly 2% of the sample. Material: PBMCs or T cells enriched from blood (not recorded which). These receptors all come from a woman between 45 and 65 years old who had recovered from COVID-19.

CDR3 loop: CASSLGGRENEQFF. The CDR3, as DNA: TGCGCCAGCAGCTTGGGTGGTCGTGAGAATGAGCAGTTCTTC. The chain combines TRBV5-1 with TRBJ2-1; D uncertain. The CDR3 extends over 14 amino acids. V lost 0 bases, J lost 7 bases, and 11 bases lay in between. The V gene's germline CDR1 is SGHRS and CDR2 YFSETQ.

The chain joins TRBV7-3 to TRBJ2-5; the D gene is possibly TRBD2 (6 bases). The CDR3 consists of 13 residues. Germline CDR1 SGHTA, CDR2 FQGTGA. V lost 5 bases to trimming and J lost 7 bases, with 14 bases between them. The CDR3 DNA is TGTGCCAGCAGCCCGGCGGAGGGGTTGACCCAGTACTTC. Translation gives CASSPAEGLTQYF.

The rearrangement uses TRBV5-6 and TRBJ2-1; D uncertain. The germline V gene encodes CDR1 SGHDT and CDR2 YYEEEE. Trimming cost V 2 bases and J 7 bases, with 4 bases left between them. The CDR3 is made up of 11 amino acids. The CDR3 region is CASSFYNEQFF. The DNA for the CDR3 is TGTGCCAGCAGCTTTTATAATGAGCAGTTCTTC.

The genes are TRBV7-9 and TRBJ2-2, with D perhaps TRBD1 (7 bases). V shed 4 bases and J shed 4 bases, with 10 bases lying between them. CDR3 size: 14 residues. Germline CDR1 SEHNR, CDR2 FQNEAQ (reference sequence). The DNA for the CDR3 is TGTGCCAGCAGCTCAGGGGGGAGCACCGGGGAGCTGTTTTTT. Protein sequence: CASSSGGSTGELFF.